Listed below are T cell receptor beta chains from one sample, sequenced in a study of blood T cell repertoires in COVID-19. Assay: immunoSEQ multiplex PCR; the TCRdb copy retains only in-frame clones and omits some. The sample contains about 670,000 clones, more than 80% of which appear only once. The sequenced sample was peripheral blood. The receptors originated from a woman in her late teens or twenties with acute or convalescent COVID-19. The CDR3 runs from the conserved cysteine through the conserved F or W. The order of the fields is D gene, V gene, clone size, J gene, CDR3 protein, CDR3 DNA. D genes are given only for firm matches. Size tells how often a clone was seen (once, few, many) or the class of an expanded clone, and some rows leave it out.

NA	TRBV5-1	NA	TRBJ2-7	CASSPTPGLYEQYF	TGCGCCAGCAGCCCCACCCCCGGTCTCTACGAGCAGTACTTC
NA	TRBV10-2	NA	TRBJ2-3	CASSPWGGRSTDTQYF	TGCGCCAGCAGTCCTTGGGGGGGGCGGAGCACAGATACGCAGTATTTT
NA	TRBV9	NA	TRBJ1-1	CASSSHGVLNTEAFF	TGTGCCAGCAGCTCCCACGGGGTTTTGAACACTGAAGCTTTCTTT
TRBD2	TRBV5-4	few	TRBJ2-1	CASSLTSGGFSSYNEQFF	TGTGCCAGCAGCTTGACTAGCGGGGGGTTTAGCTCCTACAATGAGCAGTTCTTC
TRBD1	TRBV19	NA	TRBJ1-1	CASSARTGTEAFF	TGTGCCAGTAGTGCCAGGACAGGGACTGAAGCTTTCTTT
NA	TRBV9	NA	TRBJ2-2	CASSIRGDTGTGELFF	TGTGCCAGCAGCATTCGAGGGGACACGGGCACCGGGGAGCTGTTTTTT
NA	TRBV29-1	NA	TRBJ2-1	CSVDAPTGVRRDEQFF	TGCAGCGTTGATGCACCAACAGGGGTTAGGAGGGATGAGCAGTTCTTC
NA	TRBV6-1	NA	TRBJ1-1	CASSEAGRNTEAFF	TGTGCCAGCAGTGAGGCCGGGAGGAACACTGAAGCTTTCTTT
NA	TRBV29-1	NA	TRBJ2-7	CSVGIYSYEQYF	TGCAGCGTTGGAATCTACTCCTACGAGCAGTACTTC
TRBD1	TRBV19	NA	TRBJ1-1	CASSLGQGIPNTEAFF	TGTGCCAGTAGTTTGGGACAGGGGATCCCGAACACTGAAGCTTTCTTT
NA	TRBV30	once	TRBJ2-7	CAWMPAAGSDEQYF	TGTGCCTGGATGCCTGCTGCGGGGAGTGACGAGCAGTACTTC
NA	TRBV5-1	NA	TRBJ1-2	CASSTTGSYGYTF	TGCGCCAGCAGCACCACAGGGTCGTATGGCTACACCTTC
NA	TRBV3-1/TRBV3-2	NA	TRBJ1-5	CASSQAGVGQPQHF	TGTGCCAGCAGCCAAGCAGGGGTCGGTCAGCCCCAGCATTTT
NA	TRBV7-9	few	TRBJ2-5	CASSPRETQYF	TGTGCCAGCAGCCCCAGGGAGACCCAGTACTTC
NA	TRBV19	NA	TRBJ1-2	CASSIKGANYGYTF	TGTGCCAGTAGTATTAAGGGGGCTAACTATGGCTACACCTTC
NA	TRBV29-1	NA	TRBJ1-1	CSVSPVGGTEAFF	TGCAGCGTTAGCCCAGTGGGGGGCACTGAAGCTTTCTTT
NA	TRBV3-1/TRBV3-2	NA	TRBJ1-6	CASSQGSDRNNSPLHF	TGTGCCAGCAGCCAAGGCTCGGACAGAAACAATTCACCCCTCCACTTT
NA	TRBV19	NA	TRBJ2-2	CASSIDRAFTGELFF	TGTGCCAGTAGTATAGACAGGGCCTTCACCGGGGAGCTGTTTTTT
TRBD2	TRBV7-2	NA	TRBJ2-7	CASSRGGLVYEQYF	TGTGCCAGCAGCCGCGGGGGGTTGGTTTACGAGCAGTACTTC
NA	TRBV3-1/TRBV3-2	once	TRBJ2-7	CASSRTSHEQYF	TGTGCCAGCAGCCGCACGAGTCACGAGCAGTACTTC
NA	TRBV29-1	NA	TRBJ1-1	CSVSKGRTEAFF	TGCAGCGTTTCAAAGGGGAGGACTGAAGCTTTCTTT